The clone carrying this T cell receptor (beta chain) was found many times. The data were obtained in a study of T cells in Graves' hyperthyroidism and ophthalmopathy. The TCR beta CDR3 regions underwent amplification using RNA transcripts as the source. First-round RT-PCR targeting the TCR CDR3 was performed with the HTBI primer set. TCRdb processed the multiplex PCR reads anew with MiXCR; each CDR3 protein has one entry. The sample has under 300,000 distinct CDR3 sequences; approximately 23% are singletons. The sequence came from a man under 40 with Graves' ophthalmopathy. Sequenced sample: blood.

DNA of the CDR3: TGTGCCAGCAGCTTGTGGGAGCGGAACACCGGGGAGCTGTTTTTT. The encoded protein is CASSLWERNTGELFF. The chain couples TRBV7-8 to TRBJ2-2; D might be TRBD2 (5 bases). From germline, CDR1 is SGHVS and CDR2 FQNEAQ. The CDR3 sequence is 15 residues long. Trimming took off 3 bases at V and 1 base at J, with 9 bases between the two ends.